This T cell receptor (beta chain) was retrieved from a study of blood T cell repertoires in COVID-19. About the study: Specimens from acute and convalescent COVID-19 originated in the United States, Italy and Spain.

With 4 bases clipped from V and 0 bases from J, the junction kept 8 bases outside the gene matches. Germline values: CDR1 SEHNR, CDR2 FQNEAQ (reference sequence). CDR3 size: 16 residues. In the original processing: Counts of nucleated cells, estimated from reference gene primer amplification, were obtained. Profiled with immunoSEQ multiplex PCR; TCRdb holds only in-frame clones, not every one. The V and J calls and clone size are taken from that table; D and trimming were inferred from the DNA. This sample yields around 210,000 clones, of which roughly 84% are seen a single time; less than 15% belongs to the top ten.

The sequenced sample was peripheral blood. The receptor was derived from a human donor in a cohort sampled during active COVID-19. J is TRBJ2-5 and V is TRBV7-9, with TRBD1 matching 7 bases. The CDR3 DNA is TGTGCCAGCAGCTATCCGGGACAGATGTACCAAGAGACCCAGTACTTC. It yields the protein CASSYPGQMYQETQYF.